This T cell receptor beta chain comes out of a study of cytomegalovirus exposure and HLA in healthy donors. The PCR ran on 60 Vbeta and 13 Jbeta primers. Profiling relied on immunoSEQ multiplex PCR, and the TCRdb table lists in-frame clones only, not all of them. The data show approximately 160,000 clones, nearly 80% seen once. Trimming stripped 3 bases from V and 8 bases from J, with 8 bases between. This CDR3 contains 12 residues. CDR1 SGHNT and CDR2 YENEEA come from the germline V gene. Material: PBMCs. This chain links TRBV11-3 with TRBJ2-1; D unresolved. This TCR was recovered from a male donor in good health and CMV-seronegative. In DNA form, the CDR3 reads TGTGCCAGCAGCTTTCTATCGGATGAGCAGTTCTTC. This encodes CASSFLSDEQFF.